This is a list of T cell receptor beta chains from one sample in a study of blood T cell repertoires in COVID-19. The assay was immunoSEQ multiplex PCR, and TCRdb's table has in-frame clones only and misses some. The sample lists about 58,000 clones, approximately 86% occurring once. The specimen sequenced was peripheral blood. All receptors derive from a human donor with active COVID-19. The donor label of this sample is uncertain. The CDR3 runs from the conserved cysteine through the conserved F or W. The D gene is left open where the match is weak. Clone sizes are given selectively: once, few, many, or a class where the clone is expanded.

size	V	D	J	CDR3	DNA
.	TRBV15	.	TRBJ1-3	CATSRNLGSGNTIYF	TGTGCCACCAGCAGAAATCTCGGCTCTGGAAACACCATATATTTT
.	TRBV6-1	.	TRBJ1-1	CASSGVRGARGTEAFF	TGTGCCAGCAGTGGAGTTCGGGGGGCGAGAGGCACTGAAGCTTTCTTT
.	TRBV18	TRBD2	TRBJ2-1	CASSPLAGFAYNEQFF	TGTGCCAGCTCACCACTAGCGGGGTTCGCCTACAATGAGCAGTTCTTC
.	TRBV10-3	.	TRBJ2-1	CATQAGQSTWGWFF	TGTGCCACGCAGGCGGGACAGAGTACCTGGGGATGGTTCTTC
.	TRBV9	.	TRBJ1-2	CASSVVQGRYLGYGYTF	TGTGCCAGCAGCGTAGTACAGGGCCGATATTTGGGTTATGGCTACACCTTC
.	TRBV18	TRBD1	TRBJ2-7	CASSPLRGQGASYEQYF	TGTGCCAGCTCACCACTACGTGGACAGGGGGCCTCCTACGAGCAGTACTTC
.	TRBV28	TRBD1	TRBJ1-2	CASTASDREGNGYTF	TGTGCCAGCACTGCTTCGGACAGGGAGGGAAATGGCTACACCTTC
.	TRBV23-1	TRBD2	TRBJ2-2	CASRTSDAYTGELFF	TGCGCCAGCAGGACTAGCGACGCTTACACCGGGGAGCTGTTTTTT
.	TRBV6-2/TRBV6-3	TRBD1	TRBJ2-3	CASSFARGSRDTQYF	TGTGCCAGCAGTTTCGCCAGGGGGAGCCGGGATACGCAGTATTTT
.	TRBV5-1	.	TRBJ2-3	CASSLGRTGPNTDTQYF	TGCGCCAGCAGCTTGGGGCGGACTGGGCCCAACACAGATACGCAGTATTTT
.	TRBV7-8	.	TRBJ2-7	CASSLDRDEQYF	TGTGCCAGCAGCTTAGACAGGGACGAGCAGTACTTC
.	TRBV28	.	TRBJ1-4	CARRSGGNEKLFF	TGTGCCAGACGGTCAGGCGGGAATGAAAAACTGTTTTTT
.	TRBV6-5	TRBD1	TRBJ1-6	CASSYGGGLGSPLHF	TGTGCCAGCAGTTACGGAGGGGGCCTGGGTTCACCCCTCCACTTT
.	TRBV6-5	.	TRBJ1-2	CASRDGDTYNYGYTF	TGTGCCAGCAGGGACGGGGACACGTATAACTATGGCTACACCTTC
.	TRBV9	.	TRBJ2-7	CASSERGGMAYEQYF	TGTGCCAGCAGTGAGAGGGGGGGTATGGCCTACGAGCAGTACTTC
.	TRBV4-2	TRBD2	TRBJ2-5	CASSQERGGSETQYF	TGTGCCAGCAGCCAAGAGCGGGGGGGCTCTGAGACCCAGTACTTC
.	TRBV7-2	TRBD2	TRBJ2-1	CASSVSSGGNNEQFF	TGTGCCAGCAGCGTCTCTAGCGGGGGAAACAATGAGCAGTTCTTC
.	TRBV15	.	TRBJ2-6	CATSRAGHLSGANVLTF	TGTGCCACCAGCAGAGCAGGACACCTCTCTGGGGCCAACGTCCTGACTTTC
.	TRBV5-6	TRBD2	TRBJ2-1	CASSAGLAGRNEQFF	TGTGCCAGCAGCGCCGGACTAGCGGGGAGAAATGAGCAGTTCTTC
.	TRBV2	.	TRBJ2-1	CASSANNRGEQFF	TGTGCCAGCAGTGCGAACAACCGAGGAGAGCAGTTCTTC
few	TRBV4-1	TRBD1	TRBJ2-5	CASRRDRVGQETQYF	TGCGCCAGCAGACGGGACAGGGTAGGGCAAGAGACCCAGTACTTC
once	TRBV9	TRBD2	TRBJ2-5	CASSPRTSGRHLPQETQYF	TGTGCCAGCAGCCCCCGGACTAGCGGGAGGCACCTCCCTCAAGAGACCCAGTACTTC
.	TRBV3-1/TRBV3-2	.	TRBJ2-7	CASSQAAGEQYF	TGTGCCAGCAGCCAGGCTGCGGGCGAGCAGTACTTC
.	TRBV7-9	TRBD2	TRBJ2-7	CASSGGTSGTYEQYF	TGTGCCAGCAGCGGCGGGACTAGCGGAACCTACGAGCAGTACTTC
.	TRBV24-1	TRBD1	TRBJ2-6	CATSDQGQGFSGANVLTF	TGTGCCACCAGTGACCAGGGACAGGGCTTTTCTGGGGCCAACGTCCTGACTTTC
few	TRBV11-2	.	TRBJ2-7	CASSLAGHSGSEQYF	TGTGCCAGCAGCTTAGCGGGACATAGTGGCTCCGAGCAGTACTTC
.	TRBV6-5	TRBD1	TRBJ2-2	CASSGGNTGELFF	TGTGCCAGCTCAGGGGGGAACACCGGGGAGCTGTTTTTT
.	TRBV5-4	.	TRBJ1-4	CASSLATNEKLFF	TGTGCCAGCAGCTTGGCTACTAATGAAAAACTGTTTTTT
once	TRBV5-1	TRBD2	TRBJ2-3	CASSLLLAGIDTQYF	TGCGCCAGCAGCTTGTTGCTAGCGGGGATAGATACGCAGTATTTT
.	TRBV18	TRBD1	TRBJ1-2	CASSPGTGGNGYTF	TGTGCCAGCTCACCAGGGACAGGGGGAAATGGCTACACCTTC
few	TRBV6-5	.	TRBJ2-3	CASRIATRTDTQYF	TGTGCCAGCAGGATAGCGACTCGCACAGATACGCAGTATTTT
.	TRBV18	.	TRBJ1-1	CASREQGLVNTEAFF	TGTGCCAGCCGTGAGCAGGGTTTGGTGAACACTGAAGCTTTCTTT
.	TRBV5-1	TRBD2	TRBJ2-7	CASSQTSGKWGQYF	TGCGCCAGCAGCCAGACTAGCGGGAAATGGGGGCAGTACTTC
.	TRBV5-1	.	TRBJ2-3	CASSSERGTDTQYF	TGCGCCAGCAGCTCCGAGCGGGGCACAGATACGCAGTATTTT
.	TRBV5-1	TRBD2	TRBJ2-3	CASSGTSGGPSTDTQYF	TGCGCCAGCAGCGGAACTAGCGGGGGCCCTAGCACAGATACGCAGTATTTT
.	TRBV2	.	TRBJ2-7	CASTEQGSYEQYF	TGTGCCAGCACCGAGCAGGGATCCTACGAGCAGTACTTC
.	TRBV3-1/TRBV3-2	.	TRBJ2-5	CASSHNQRQETQYF	TGTGCCAGCAGCCACAACCAGCGGCAAGAGACCCAGTACTTC
.	TRBV7-8	TRBD2	TRBJ2-5	CASSFQAGRQETQYF	TGTGCCAGCAGCTTTCAAGCGGGGCGTCAAGAGACCCAGTACTTC
.	TRBV3-1/TRBV3-2	.	TRBJ2-3	CASSQPRGKGTDTQYF	TGTGCCAGCAGCCAACCCAGGGGAAAGGGCACAGATACGCAGTATTTT
once	TRBV5-6	TRBD1	TRBJ2-7	CASSFPTGNEQYF	TGTGCCAGCAGCTTCCCGACAGGGAACGAGCAGTACTTC
.	TRBV23-1	TRBD1	TRBJ1-2	CASSQSSGTGRDGYTF	TGCGCCAGCAGTCAATCGAGCGGGACAGGCAGGGATGGCTACACCTTC
.	TRBV19	TRBD2	TRBJ2-7	CASSSRGTHSYEQYF	TGTGCCAGTAGTTCGCGGGGGACCCACTCCTACGAGCAGTACTTC
.	TRBV7-2	TRBD2	TRBJ2-3	CASSQTSGRMADTQYF	TGTGCCAGCAGCCAGACTAGCGGCCGAATGGCAGATACGCAGTATTTT
few	TRBV5-6	TRBD1	TRBJ1-5	CASSLGTGYNQPQHF	TGTGCCAGCAGCTTGGGGACAGGCTACAATCAGCCCCAGCATTTT
.	TRBV30	.	TRBJ1-2	CAWRPWGDNGYTF	TGTGCCTGGAGACCCTGGGGGGATAACGGCTACACCTTC
.	TRBV10-2	.	TRBJ2-3	CASSEKARGTDTQYF	TGCGCCAGCAGTGAGAAAGCTCGGGGTACAGATACGCAGTATTTT
.	TRBV11-3	.	TRBJ2-1	CASSLAGGSYNEQFF	TGTGCCAGCAGCTTAGCGGGGGGCAGCTACAATGAGCAGTTCTTC
once	TRBV7-9	.	TRBJ2-1	CASSLAGGYEQFF	TGTGCCAGCAGCTTAGCCGGAGGTTATGAGCAGTTCTTC
once	TRBV6-5	.	TRBJ2-2	CASRARGELFF	TGTGCCAGCAGGGCCAGGGGGGAGCTGTTTTTT
.	TRBV6-2/TRBV6-3	.	TRBJ2-3	CASSYDPRRGTDTQYF	TGTGCCAGCAGTTACGACCCACGAAGAGGTACAGATACGCAGTATTTT